The 11 T cell receptor beta chains reported below all come from one sample, sequenced in a study of regulatory T cells in long-lasting Graves disease. Building of the TCR beta libraries involved iRepertoire HTBI primers and Arm-PCR of CDR3 regions. TCRdb independently ran MiXCR on the multiplex PCR reads; one entry per CDR3 protein. The sample yields about 620,000 distinct CDR3 sequences, roughly 15% seen once. Time point specified: newly diagnosed GD, antithyroid drugs for less than 3 months. RNA extracted from PBMCs served as the sequencing template. This same sample was also taken into another study, of T cells in Graves' hyperthyroidism and ophthalmopathy.

The sample in question was peripheral blood mononuclear cells (PBMCs), obtained at new diagnosis, from a patient treated with antithyroid drugs. The source is a woman aged 25 to 39 with Graves disease.

This clonotype was observed many times. J is TRBJ1-1 and V is TRBV10-3, with TRBD1 matching 7 bases. Trimming at V came to 4 bases and at J to 3 bases, leaving 8 bases not matched to a gene. CDR1 is ENHRY and CDR2 is SYGVKD in the germline V gene. CDR3 length: 15 residues. The CDR3 DNA sequence: TGTGCCATCAGTGTGTCGGGCAGGGGGGACACTGAAGCTTTCTTT. Translating gives CAISVSGRGDTEAFF.

This clonotype was seen repeatedly, ten times or more. The V gene is TRBV10-3, the J gene TRBJ2-7; a possible D gene is TRBD2 (7 bases). V lost 4 bases and J 1 base, leaving 17 bases between the germline ends. This CDR3 has 16 amino acids. From germline, CDR1 is ENHRY and CDR2 SYGVKD. The CDR3 region has the DNA TGTGCCATCAGTGGGCGGGGAGGGGGAAGGTCCTACGAGCAGTACTTC. The encoded protein is CAISGRGGGRSYEQYF.

At least ten counts were recorded for this clonotype. CDR3 bases: TGTGCCAGCAGTTTTTACTTAGGCGCCACAGATACGCAGTATTTT. Protein product: CASSFYLGATDTQYF. The gene calls are TRBV28 and TRBJ2-3; D is unclear. V was clipped by 3 bases and J by 2 bases, with 12 bases between them. Germline CDR1 and CDR2: MDHEN and SYDVKM. This CDR3 comprises 15 residues.

This clonotype turned up a few times. V usage is TRBV6-1 and J usage is TRBJ2-4; the D gene could be TRBD1 or TRBD2 (5 bases each). Germline assignment: CDR1 MNHNS and CDR2 SASEGT. The CDR3 consists of 12 residues. Trimming removed 11 bases at V and 4 bases at J, with 12 bases between. The DNA for the CDR3 is TGTGCCGCAATGGGACCTAAAAACATTCAGTACTTC. Translation: CAAMGPKNIQYF.

This clonotype was seen many times. This chain links TRBV7-2 with TRBJ1-1; D possibly corresponds to TRBD1 (6 bases). Germline-derived CDR1 and CDR2 are SGHTA and FQGNSA. This CDR3 comprises 16 residues. The V gene lost 1 base and the J gene lost 5 bases, with 17 bases spanning the gap. CDR3 in amino acids: CASSLGFRGVRTEAFF. In nucleotides, the CDR3 is TGTGCCAGCAGCTTAGGCTTCAGGGGCGTCAGGACTGAAGCTTTCTTT.

Remarks on this clonotype: Being one base from a much bigger clone, this may be a read error. The chain is built from TRBV6-2 or TRBV6-3 and TRBJ2-7; D not resolved. Germline CDR1 MNHEY, CDR2 SVGEGT. Trimming removed 2 bases at V and 1 base at J, with 12 bases between. There are 15 residues in the CDR3. CDR3 nucleotide sequence: TGTGCCAGCAGTTACAGGTGGGAACGGTCCTACGAGCAGTACTTC. It encodes CASSYRWERSYEQYF.

This clonotype occurred many times. V gene TRBV20-1 combines with J gene TRBJ2-3, with 12 bases matching TRBD2. The CDR3 length is 16 residues. V shed 1 base and J 6 bases; nucleotides not matched to a gene: 8. Germline CDR1 reads DFQATT; CDR2 reads SNEGSKA (reference sequence). CDR3 coding DNA: TGCAGTGCTAGAGTGGCTAGCGGGAGGGGTCTGGATACGCAGTATTTT. Residues: CSARVASGRGLDTQYF.

This clonotype was found many times. The chain links TRBV2 to TRBJ2-2, with D hard to call. From germline, CDR1 is SNHLY and CDR2 FYNNEI. The CDR3 is 11 residues long. V lost 11 bases, J lost 5 bases, and 9 bases lay in between. DNA of the CDR3: TGTGCCGGTACTAAAACCGGGGAGCTGTTTTTT. This translates into CAGTKTGELFF.

This clonotype was recorded at least ten times. This rearrangement joins TRBV6-2 or TRBV6-3 to TRBJ2-6; tentative D call: TRBD1 (6 bases). CDR1 is MNHEY and CDR2 is SVGEGT in the germline V gene. CDR3 length: 16 amino acids. The germline V and J ends were trimmed by 1 base and 0 bases, with 7 bases remaining between them. The CDR3, as DNA: TGTGCCAGCAGTTACTGGGGACACTCTGGGGCCAACGTCCTGACTTTC. Encoded protein: CASSYWGHSGANVLTF.

This clonotype was seen ten or more times. The chain couples TRBV30 to TRBJ2-5, with 7 bases identical to TRBD1. The CDR3 consists of 13 residues. CDR1 and CDR2 from the germline V gene are GTSNPN and SVGIG (reference sequence). V lost 2 bases and J lost 6; bases outside the gene matches: 6. CDR3: CAWSLGGRKTQYF. CDR3 in DNA: TGTGCCTGGAGTTTAGGGGGCCGGAAGACCCAGTACTTC.

The table lists this clonotype with a few counts. The rearrangement uses TRBV5-1 and TRBJ2-7; 7 nucleotides line up with TRBD2. Germline lookup yields CDR1 SGHRS and CDR2 YFSETQ. There are 13 residues in the CDR3. J was trimmed by 0 bases and V by 7 bases; bases with no gene match: 4. CDR3 in DNA: TGCGCCAGCGGTTTAGCGGGCTCCTACGAGCAGTACTTC. Translation: CASGLAGSYEQYF.